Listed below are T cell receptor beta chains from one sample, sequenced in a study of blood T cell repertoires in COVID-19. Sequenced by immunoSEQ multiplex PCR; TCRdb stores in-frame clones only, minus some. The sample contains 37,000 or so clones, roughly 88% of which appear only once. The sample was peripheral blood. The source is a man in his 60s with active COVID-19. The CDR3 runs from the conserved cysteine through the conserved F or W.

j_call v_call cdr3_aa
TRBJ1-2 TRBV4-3 CASSQDRETPTYTF
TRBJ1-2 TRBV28 CASSLSLGGNYGYTF
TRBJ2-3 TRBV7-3 CASSERAGGLTDTQYF
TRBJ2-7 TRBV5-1 CASSPRTGRAYEQYF
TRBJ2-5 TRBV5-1 CASSLEPGETQYF
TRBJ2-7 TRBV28 CASSPGLAAYEQYF
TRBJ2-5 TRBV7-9 CASSLGASGTQETQYF
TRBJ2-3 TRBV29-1 CSVMGSGIKDTQYF
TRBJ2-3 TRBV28 CASSPPELAPDTQYF
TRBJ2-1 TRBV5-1 CASSIDRADNEQFF
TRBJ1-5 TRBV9 CASSTGQGNQPQHF
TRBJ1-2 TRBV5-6 CASSLDRAANYGYTF
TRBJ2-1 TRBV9 CASSFGGSYNEQFF
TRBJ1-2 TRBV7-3 CASSLIGTDYGYTF
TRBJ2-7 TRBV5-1 CASSPGLAASSYEQYF
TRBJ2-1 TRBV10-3 CAIKGSGTYRGDNEQFF
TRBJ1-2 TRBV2 CAILTPGYGYTF